This T cell receptor (beta chain) was documented in a study of neurological immune-mediated disorders. Study-wide points: Across subjects, no CDR3 amino acid sequence appeared in expanded clones of more than one subject, a finding that suggested private repertoires in all groups.

Time point described: technical triplicate 2. The unsorted libraries were made from 2 million PBMCs kept at -80 C. This CDR3 region has 13 residues. V shed 6 bases and J shed 4 bases, with 12 bases lying between them. The germline CDR1 and CDR2 sequences are SGHVS and FQNEAQ. Points on this clonotype: The target antigen is unknown.

5'RACE generated cDNA with 10-nucleotide random UMIs. Every sequencing run drew on 15-18 subjects and yielded over 160 million TCR-beta sequences. TCRdb re-analysed the 5' RACE reads in MiXCR, keeping a single row per CDR3 protein. The profile shows around 56,000 distinct CDR3 sequences, around 24% of them singletons. The source material was PBMCs. The TCR comes from a man aged 55 to 70 with HTLV-1-associated myelopathy (HAM/TSP). The genes are TRBV7-8 and TRBJ2-5; D is perhaps TRBD1 or TRBD2 (5 bases each). The CDR3 loop is CASSQPGLETQYF. The CDR3 DNA follows: TGTGCCAGCAGTCAACCGGGGCTAGAGACCCAGTACTTC. Looking up the rest from reference TRBV7-8 and TRBJ2-5 gives the full variable domain: GAGVSQSPRYKVAKRGQDVALRCDPISGHVSLFWYQQALGQGPEFLTYFQNEAQLDKSGLPSDRFFAERPEGSVSTLKIQRTQQEDSAVYLCASSQPGLETQYFGPGTRLLVL.